These 18 T cell receptor beta chains share one sample of origin, sequenced in a study of T cell changes during pregnancy in multiple sclerosis. Produced via immunoSEQ multiplex PCR; TCRdb's table is partial and in-frame only. The sample yields tens of thousands of clones, around 93% seen once. The input for sequencing was peripheral blood, taken in the first trimester of pregnancy. Receptors were obtained from a female donor with multiple sclerosis, enrolled in a pregnancy study.

The chain combines TRBV7-9 with TRBJ2-3; 10 bases are a match to TRBD1. V gave up 5 bases and J gave up 0 bases; unmatched junction bases: 11. CDR1 is SEHNR and CDR2 is FQNEAQ in the germline V gene (reference sequence). This CDR3 is built from 18 residues. The CDR3: CASSIGQGGVSSTDTQYF. The CDR3 DNA is TGTGCCAGCAGCATCGGACAGGGGGGGGTTTCTAGCACAGATACGCAGTATTTT.

This clone was counted once. The V call is TRBV7-2, the J call TRBJ2-7; the match to TRBD1 covers 7 bases. The germline CDR1 and CDR2 sequences are SGHTA and FQGNSA. Trimming took 5 bases from V and 0 from J; bases not matched to a gene: 7. The CDR3 consists of 15 residues. CDR3 loop: CASSQTGSPSYEQYF. For the CDR3, the DNA is TGTGCCAGCAGCCAGACAGGGTCCCCCTCCTACGAGCAGTACTTC.

The CDR3 DNA is TGTGCCAGCAGTTCCCTTAGCGGGCCGGGGGGATACGAGCAGTACTTC. This gives the protein CASSSLSGPGGYEQYF. V usage is TRBV28 and J usage is TRBJ2-7; TRBD2 aligns across 7 bases. V was pared by 4 bases and J by 4 bases, with 13 bases of the junction left unmatched. The CDR3 runs to 16 residues. From germline, CDR1 is MDHEN and CDR2 SYDVKM. Supplemented by reference TRBV28 and TRBJ2-7, the full variable domain reads DVKVTQSSRYLVKRTGEKVFLECVQDMDHENMFWYRQDPGLGLRLIYFSYDVKMKEKGDIPEGYSVSREKKERFSLILESASTNQTSMYLCASSSLSGPGGYEQYFGPGTRLTVT.

CDR3 DNA sequence: TGCGCCAGCAGCTCCCGACAGAGCTATGGCTACACCTTC. This sequence encodes CASSSRQSYGYTF. The chain employs TRBV5-1 and TRBJ1-2; a weak D match, TRBD1 (5 bases). With 3 bases removed from V and 4 bases from J, the gap between germline ends came to 10 bases. Germline V gene sequence: CDR1 SGHRS, CDR2 YFSETQ. This CDR3 is 13 amino acids long.

This chain connects TRBV5-1 to TRBJ2-7, with TRBD1 matching 11 bases. Germline V lookup: CDR1 SGHRS, CDR2 YFSETQ. The V gene end was trimmed by 1 base and the J gene end by 5 bases; junction bases not matched to a gene: 5. This CDR3 is 15 amino acids long. CDR3 sequence reads: CASSLLGTGGDEQYF. DNA of the CDR3: TGCGCCAGCAGCTTGCTCGGGACAGGGGGTGACGAGCAGTACTTC.

V usage is TRBV27 and J usage is TRBJ2-3; D might be TRBD2 (6 bases). The CDR3 runs to 15 residues. Germline assignment: CDR1 MNHEY and CDR2 SMNVEV (reference sequence). The V gene lost 6 bases and the J gene lost 0 bases, with 13 bases spanning the gap. The CDR3 DNA reads TGTGCCAGCAGGCGACGGGAGACTAGCACAGATACGCAGTATTTT. Translated: CASRRRETSTDTQYF.

This rearrangement joins TRBV18 to TRBJ2-7; TRBD1 aligns across 7 bases. This CDR3 has 14 residues. The J segment lost 3 bases and the V segment lost 6 bases, leaving 8 bases of the junction unmatched. Germline V lookup: CDR1 KGHSH, CDR2 LQKENI. The CDR3 reads CASSPDRVVYEQYF. In nucleotides, the CDR3 is TGTGCCAGCTCCCCCGACAGGGTGGTCTACGAGCAGTACTTC.

This chain links TRBV14 with TRBJ2-3, with no clear D. The CDR3 length is 15 residues. Trimming removed 3 bases at V and 2 bases at J, with 12 bases between. CDR1 is SGHDN and CDR2 is FVKESK in the germline V gene. Here the CDR3 DNA reads TGTGCCAGCAGCCATGACATCCCCTACACAGATACGCAGTATTTT. Translated, it gives CASSHDIPYTDTQYF. Filled out from reference TRBV14 and TRBJ2-3, the complete variable domain reads EAGVTQFPSHSVIEKGQTVTLRCDPISGHDNLYWYRRVMGKEIKFLLHFVKESKQDESGMPNNRFLAERTGGTYSTLKVQPAELEDSGVYFCASSHDIPYTDTQYFGPGTRLTVL.

V gene TRBV27 combines with J gene TRBJ2-1, with D perhaps TRBD1 (5 bases). The CDR3 loop spans 14 amino acids. V was cut by 5 bases and J by 2 bases, with 10 bases left in between. Germline lookup yields CDR1 MNHEY and CDR2 SMNVEV (reference sequence). The CDR3 reads CASSPTGPYNEQFF. CDR3 sequence (DNA): TGTGCCAGCAGTCCCACAGGCCCCTACAATGAGCAGTTCTTC.

The rearrangement links TRBV5-6 to TRBJ1-2, with 8 bases identical to TRBD1. After removal of 0 bases from V and 8 bases from J, the junction contained 3 bases not matched to a gene. The CDR3 length is 13 residues. CDR1 and CDR2 (germline): SGHDT, YYEEEE. For the CDR3, the DNA is TGTGCCAGCAGCTTGGCAGGGGGCAGGGGCTACACCTTC. Its translation is CASSLAGGRGYTF.

V and J are TRBV25-1 and TRBJ2-1, with TRBD1 matching over 9 bases. The J segment lost 3 bases and the V segment lost 3 bases, leaving 6 bases of the junction unmatched. The CDR3 contains 16 residues. Germline values: CDR1 MGHDK, CDR2 SYGVNS. The CDR3 DNA follows: TGTGCCAGCAGTGAGTTCCGGGACAGGGACTACAATGAGCAGTTCTTC. It codes for CASSEFRDRDYNEQFF.

There are a few counts of this clone. An end of the junction does not agree with germline; a read error may underlie this. The chain combines TRBV7-7 with TRBJ2-7, with 7 bases that match TRBD1. The germline V gene encodes CDR1 SSHAT and CDR2 FNYEAQ (reference sequence). CDR3 length: 13 residues. CDR3 in DNA: TGTGCTAGCAGCTTGAGACAGGGTGACGAGCAGTACTTC. It yields the protein CASSLRQGDEQYF.

The chain joins TRBV2 to TRBJ2-5; 14 bases align to TRBD2. This CDR3 contains 17 residues. Germline lookup yields CDR1 SNHLY and CDR2 FYNNEI. V lost 10 bases and J lost 7; bases outside the gene matches: 17. As DNA, the CDR3 is TGTGCCACGAAATTAACTTTGACTAGCGGGAGGGGGGGGACCCAGTACTTC. This translates into CATKLTLTSGRGGTQYF.

The chain links TRBV6-6 to TRBJ2-7; TRBD1 agrees at 10 bases. Per the germline V gene, CDR1 is MNHNY and CDR2 is SVGAGI (reference sequence). The CDR3 is 15 residues long. Trimming removed 7 bases from V and 6 bases from J; junction bases left unmatched: 12. DNA of the CDR3: TGTGCCAGCACCAACCTGGGACAGGGGTTTGGCGAGCAGTACTTC. The encoded protein is CASTNLGQGFGEQYF.

The chain couples TRBV28 to TRBJ1-4, with D possibly matching TRBD1 (5 bases). The germline V and J ends were trimmed by 3 bases and 0 bases, with 20 bases remaining between them. This CDR3 spans 19 amino acids. CDR1 MDHEN and CDR2 SYDVKM come from the germline V gene. This CDR3 is CASSFGRAYRGATNEKLFF. For the CDR3, the DNA is TGTGCCAGCAGTTTCGGCAGGGCTTATAGGGGTGCAACTAATGAAAAACTGTTTTTT.

The chain employs TRBV19 and TRBJ1-5; tentatively, D is TRBD1 (5 bases). The CDR3 sequence is 15 residues long. CDR1 and CDR2 from the germline V gene are LNHDA and SQIVND (reference sequence). V was cut by 6 bases and J by 0 bases, with 12 bases left in between. CDR3 protein: CASSRGEDSNQPQHF. CDR3 nucleotides: TGTGCCAGTAGCCGGGGGGAGGATAGCAATCAGCCCCAGCATTTT.

This clone was seen many times. J is TRBJ2-3 and V is TRBV6-4; 7 nucleotides match TRBD1. Germline lookup yields CDR1 MRHNA and CDR2 SNTAGT. The CDR3 length is 15 residues. J was trimmed by 4 bases and V by 1 base; bases with no gene match: 5. The CDR3 region has the DNA TGTGCCAGCAGTGACTTCACAGGGGACGCAGATACGCAGTATTTT. It is translated as CASSDFTGDADTQYF.

This chain uses TRBV5-1 with TRBJ2-3, with 8 bases fitting TRBD2. J lost 4 bases, V lost 0 bases, and 4 bases had no gene match. The CDR3 totals 15 residues. The germline gives CDR1 SGHRS, CDR2 YFSETQ. The CDR3 loop is CASSLDGRAADTQYF. The CDR3, as DNA: TGCGCCAGCAGCTTGGACGGGAGGGCCGCAGATACGCAGTATTTT.